Below are 21 T cell receptor beta chains sequenced from a single sample in a study of T cells in pancreatic ductal adenocarcinoma. The selected patients with pancreatic ductal adenocarcinoma had surgery but no neoadjuvant therapy. Assay: immunoSEQ multiplex PCR; the TCRdb copy retains only in-frame clones and omits some. The sample carries some 10,000 clones, roughly nine tenths recorded once. The sequencing sample was made of PBMCs. The receptors were gathered from a human donor with pancreatic ductal adenocarcinoma.

The chain uses TRBV28 and TRBJ1-2, with D hard to call. The V gene lost 1 base and the J gene lost 1 base, with 7 bases spanning the gap. This CDR3 contains 14 residues. Germline loops: CDR1 MDHEN, CDR2 SYDVKM. The CDR3 DNA reads TGTGCCAGCAGTTTATTGACGGGTAACTATGGCTACACCTTC. It encodes CASSLLTGNYGYTF.

The chain carries TRBV9 and TRBJ1-1; D is perhaps TRBD1 (6 bases). Germline CDR1 and CDR2: SGDLS and YYNGEE. The V and J ends lost 8 bases and 2 bases respectively, with 16 bases between them. CDR3 length: 14 residues. The CDR3 is CARPKGGVNTEAFF. DNA of the CDR3: TGTGCCAGGCCCAAGGGGGGGGTAAACACTGAAGCTTTCTTT.

The chain couples TRBV29-1 to TRBJ1-5, with D possibly matching TRBD1 (5 bases). Germline CDR1 and CDR2: SQVTM and ANQGSEA. V was pared by 4 bases and J by 6 bases, with 10 bases between. The CDR3 runs 12 residues. The CDR3 is CSVAGSGQPQHF. Written as DNA, the CDR3 is TGCAGCGTTGCAGGGTCCGGTCAGCCCCAGCATTTT.

This clone turned up a few times. This chain connects TRBV5-4 to TRBJ2-3; 11 bases line up with TRBD2. CDR1 and CDR2 from the germline V gene are SGHNT and YYREEE (reference sequence). J was trimmed by 5 bases and V by 0 bases; bases with no gene match: 5. The CDR3 is 16 residues long. CDR3 coding DNA: TGTGCCAGCAGCTTGGGTAGCGGGAGGGCCTTAGATACGCAGTATTTT. This gives the protein CASSLGSGRALDTQYF.

The rearrangement uses TRBV29-1 and TRBJ2-7; TRBD2 is a possible D gene (7 bases). The CDR3 extends over 11 amino acids. Trimming took 7 bases from V and 8 from J, leaving 15 bases between them. CDR1 is SQVTM and CDR2 is ANQGSEA in the germline V gene. The CDR3 coding sequence is TGCAGCGCCTGGGGGGGGGCCAAGCAGTACTTC. Protein product: CSAWGGAKQYF.

This clone occurred a few times. J is TRBJ1-1 and V is TRBV7-2; D ambiguous. CDR3 length: 14 amino acids. Germline-derived CDR1 and CDR2 are SGHTA and FQGNSA. V lost 2 bases and J lost 7, with 14 bases in between. The CDR3 spells CASSLRIPQIEAFF. The CDR3 DNA follows: TGTGCCAGCAGCTTAAGGATACCACAGATTGAAGCTTTCTTT.

J is TRBJ2-1 and V is TRBV14; D may be TRBD1 (5 bases). CDR3 size: 13 residues. The germline V gene encodes CDR1 SGHDN and CDR2 FVKESK. V lost 1 base to trimming and J lost 4 bases, with 5 bases between them. Written as DNA, the CDR3 is TGTGCCAGCAGCCAAGGACAGTACAATGAGCAGTTCTTC. Residues: CASSQGQYNEQFF.

The CDR3 spells CASSLEIGTGELFF. For the CDR3, the DNA is TGCGCCAGCAGCTTGGAGATCGGCACCGGGGAGCTGTTTTTT. The chain carries TRBV5-1 and TRBJ2-2; D is unclear. V dropped 0 bases and J dropped 4 bases, with 7 bases sitting between them. The CDR3 spans 14 residues. CDR1 is SGHRS, CDR2 YFSETQ, per germline.

The chain links TRBV19 to TRBJ2-1; tentative D call: TRBD1 (6 bases). Trimming removed 1 base at V and 6 bases at J, with 13 bases between. Germline V gives CDR1 LNHDA, CDR2 SQIVND (reference sequence). The CDR3 has 15 residues. CDR3 sequence (DNA): TGTGCCAGTAGTATAGCCCGGGACAATCGCAATGAGCAGTTCTTC. Protein product: CASSIARDNRNEQFF. Looking up the rest from reference TRBV19 and TRBJ2-1 gives the full variable domain: DGGITQSPKYLFRKEGQNVTLSCEQNLNHDAMYWYRQDPGQGLRLIYYSQIVNDFQKGDIAEGYSVSREKKESFPLTVTSAQKNPTAFYLCASSIARDNRNEQFFGPGTRLTVL.

V is TRBV28 and J is TRBJ2-2; 13 bases agree with TRBD2. This CDR3 has 15 residues. In germline, CDR1 is MDHEN, CDR2 SYDVKM. With V trimmed by 5 bases and J by 8 bases, 5 bases remained unmatched. As DNA, the CDR3 is TGTGCCAGCAGTCTCGGGACTAGCGGGATTGGGGAGCTGTTTTTT. Translated: CASSLGTSGIGELFF.

The CDR3 bases are TGTGCCACCCGGGGACAGGGGGCCCACGAGCAGTACTTC. It codes for CATRGQGAHEQYF. The chain joins TRBV10-3 to TRBJ2-7; 12 bases map to TRBD1. V lost 10 bases, J lost 5 bases, and 6 bases stayed unmatched. This CDR3 is built from 13 residues. Germline CDR1 is ENHRY and CDR2 is SYGVKD.

This clone was counted between two and nine times. This chain uses TRBV19 with TRBJ1-1; 8 positions match TRBD1. Germline V gene sequence: CDR1 LNHDA, CDR2 SQIVND (reference sequence). Losses at the gene ends were 5 bases for V and 11 bases for J; bases not matched to a gene: 7. CDR3 length equals 12 residues. CDR3 nucleotides: TGTGCCAGTAGTCCGCTGGACAGGGACGCTTTCTTT. Its translation is CASSPLDRDAFF. The whole variable domain, remainder taken from reference TRBV19 and TRBJ1-1, is DGGITQSPKYLFRKEGQNVTLSCEQNLNHDAMYWYRQDPGQGLRLIYYSQIVNDFQKGDIAEGYSVSREKKESFPLTVTSAQKNPTAFYLCASSPLDRDAFFGQGTRLTVV.

The J gene is TRBJ1-4, the V gene TRBV18; TRBD1 is a possible D gene (6 bases). Germline V gene lookup returns CDR1 KGHSH and CDR2 LQKENI. Deletions cut 4 bases from V and 7 bases from J, with 13 bases between. This CDR3 is 14 amino acids long. The CDR3 bases are TGTGCCAGCTCACGAAGCAGGGGCGGTGAAAAACTGTTTTTT. It specifies CASSRSRGGEKLFF.

The chain recombines TRBV19 with TRBJ2-5; 12 bases are a match to TRBD2. V shed 4 bases, J shed 4 bases, and the junction held 4 bases outside the gene matches. From germline, CDR1 is LNHDA and CDR2 SQIVND (reference sequence). This CDR3 has 15 residues. Here the CDR3 DNA reads TGTGCCAGTAGTACCCCGGGACTAGCGGGAGAGACCCAGTACTTC. It specifies CASSTPGLAGETQYF.

The chain recombines TRBV28 with TRBJ2-3; the match to TRBD2 covers 9 bases. Germline V CDR1 and CDR2: MDHEN, SYDVKM. The CDR3 length is 18 residues. J gave up 2 bases and V 4 bases, and 13 bases lay outside the gene matches. The CDR3 loop is CASSSAFRLAGDTDTQYF. CDR3 bases: TGTGCCAGCAGTTCGGCTTTTCGGTTAGCGGGGGACACAGATACGCAGTATTTT.

This sequence joins TRBV27 and TRBJ2-4; 13 bases line up with TRBD2. The junction had 14 bases not matched to a gene; V was cut back by 4 bases and J by 2 bases. CDR1 and CDR2 from the germline V gene are MNHEY and SMNVEV (reference sequence). This CDR3 comprises 20 residues. The CDR3 reads CASSSRSGLAGSLTKNIQYF. The CDR3 DNA reads as TGTGCCAGCAGTTCCCGATCGGGACTAGCGGGGTCTTTAACCAAAAACATTCAGTACTTC.

This clone was found once. The chain has TRBV4-3 and TRBJ2-1, with 8 bases lining up with TRBD2. This CDR3 is 18 amino acids long. Germline V lookup: CDR1 LGHNA, CDR2 YSLEER. The V gene end was trimmed by 0 bases and the J gene end by 6 bases; junction bases not matched to a gene: 13. The CDR3: CASSQDLRGLGVSNEQFF. CDR3 in DNA: TGCGCCAGCAGCCAAGATTTGCGGGGACTAGGGGTTTCCAATGAGCAGTTCTTC.

V and J are TRBV29-1 and TRBJ2-1, with D perhaps matching TRBD2 (5 bases). Trimming shortened V by 1 base and J by 0 bases, and 16 bases separated the two germline ends. CDR1 SQVTM and CDR2 ANQGSEA come from the germline V gene. This CDR3 comprises 17 residues. The CDR3 reads CSVEGTLSGSSYNEQFF. CDR3 DNA sequence: TGCAGCGTTGAAGGGACTTTGAGCGGTAGCTCCTACAATGAGCAGTTCTTC.

J is TRBJ2-3 and V is TRBV27; TRBD1 might be the D (5 bases). With 6 bases removed from V and 1 base from J, the gap between germline ends came to 17 bases. CDR1 is MNHEY and CDR2 is SMNVEV in the germline V gene (reference sequence). The CDR3 length is 16 residues. The CDR3 loop reads CASRGPFLRGTDTQYF. The CDR3 nucleotides are TGTGCCAGCAGGGGGCCCTTCCTTCGGGGCACAGATACGCAGTATTTT.

The rearrangement links TRBV7-9 to TRBJ2-2; the D is unclear. V shed 3 bases and J shed 1 base, with 6 bases lying between them. This CDR3 is 14 amino acids long. CDR1 is SEHNR, CDR2 FQNEAQ, per germline (reference sequence). CDR3 region: CASSFSGNTGELFF. The CDR3 DNA reads as TGTGCCAGCAGCTTCTCGGGGAACACCGGGGAGCTGTTTTTT. Full variable domain (rest looked up from reference TRBV7-9 and TRBJ2-2): DTGVSQNPRHKITKRGQNVTFRCDPISEHNRLYWYRQTLGQGPEFLTYFQNEAQLEKSRLLSDRFSAERPKGSFSTLEIQRTEQGDSAMYLCASSFSGNTGELFFGEGSRLTVL.

The chain links TRBV28 to TRBJ1-4, with 9 bases matching TRBD1. The junction had 2 bases not matched to a gene; V was cut back by 3 bases and J by 0 bases. The length of the CDR3 is 16 residues. Germline V gene data show CDR1 as MDHEN and CDR2 as SYDVKM. Here the CDR3 DNA reads TGTGCCAGCAGTTTTACAGGGGGCGCAACTAATGAAAAACTGTTTTTT. Translated: CASSFTGGATNEKLFF.